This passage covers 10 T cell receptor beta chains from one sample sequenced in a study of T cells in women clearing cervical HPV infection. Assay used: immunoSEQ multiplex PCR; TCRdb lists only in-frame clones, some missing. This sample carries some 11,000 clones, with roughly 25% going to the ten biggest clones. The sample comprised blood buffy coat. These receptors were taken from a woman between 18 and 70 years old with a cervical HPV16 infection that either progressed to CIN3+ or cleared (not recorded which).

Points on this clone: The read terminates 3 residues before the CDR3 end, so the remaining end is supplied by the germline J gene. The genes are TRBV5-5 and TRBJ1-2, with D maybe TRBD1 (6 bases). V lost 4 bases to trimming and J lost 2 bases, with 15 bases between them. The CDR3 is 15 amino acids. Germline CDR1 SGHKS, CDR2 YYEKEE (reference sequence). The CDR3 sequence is CASSPRGDGNYGYTF. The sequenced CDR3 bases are TGTGCCAGCAGCCCCAGGGGCGACGGAAACTATGGC. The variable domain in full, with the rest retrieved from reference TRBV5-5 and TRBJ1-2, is DAGVTQSPTHLIKTRGQQVTLRCSPISGHKSVSWYQQVLGQGPQFIFQYYEKEERGRGNFPDRFSARQFPNYSSELNVNALLLGDSALYLCASSPRGDGNYGYTFGSGTRLTVV.

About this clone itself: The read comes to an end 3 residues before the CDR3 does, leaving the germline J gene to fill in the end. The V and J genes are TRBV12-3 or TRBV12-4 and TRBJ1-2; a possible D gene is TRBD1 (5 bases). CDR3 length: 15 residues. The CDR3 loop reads CASSLGNLGGRGYTF. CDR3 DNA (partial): TGTGCCAGCAGTTTAGGGAATCTGGGGGGACGAGGC.

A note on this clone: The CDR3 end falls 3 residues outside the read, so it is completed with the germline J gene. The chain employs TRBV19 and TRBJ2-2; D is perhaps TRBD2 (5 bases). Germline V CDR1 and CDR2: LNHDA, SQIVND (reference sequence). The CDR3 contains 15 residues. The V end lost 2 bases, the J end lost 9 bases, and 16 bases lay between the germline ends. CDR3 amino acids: CASSIQAPEGRELFF. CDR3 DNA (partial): TGTGCCAGTAGTATACAGGCCCCCGAGGGCAGGGAG.

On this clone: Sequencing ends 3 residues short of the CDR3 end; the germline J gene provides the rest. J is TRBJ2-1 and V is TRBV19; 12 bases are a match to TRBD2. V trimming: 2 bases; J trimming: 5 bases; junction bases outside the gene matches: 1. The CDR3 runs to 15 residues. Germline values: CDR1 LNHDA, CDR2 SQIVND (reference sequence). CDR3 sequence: CASSITSGGNNEQFF. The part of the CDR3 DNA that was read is TGTGCCAGTAGTATAACTAGCGGGGGGAACAATGAG.

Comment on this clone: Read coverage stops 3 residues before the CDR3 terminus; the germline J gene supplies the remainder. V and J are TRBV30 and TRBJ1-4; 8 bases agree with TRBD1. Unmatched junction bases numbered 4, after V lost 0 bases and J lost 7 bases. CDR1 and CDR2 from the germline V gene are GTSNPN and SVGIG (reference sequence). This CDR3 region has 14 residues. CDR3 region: CAWSVTGGGEKLFF. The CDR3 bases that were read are TGTGCCTGGAGTGTTACAGGGGGGGGTGAAAAA.

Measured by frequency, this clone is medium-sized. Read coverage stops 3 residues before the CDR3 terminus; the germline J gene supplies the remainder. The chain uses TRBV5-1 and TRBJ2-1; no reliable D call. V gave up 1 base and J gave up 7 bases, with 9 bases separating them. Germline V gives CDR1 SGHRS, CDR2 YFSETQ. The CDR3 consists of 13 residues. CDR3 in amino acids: CASSLNADNEQFF. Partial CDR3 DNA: TGCGCCAGCAGCTTGAATGCGGATAATGAG.

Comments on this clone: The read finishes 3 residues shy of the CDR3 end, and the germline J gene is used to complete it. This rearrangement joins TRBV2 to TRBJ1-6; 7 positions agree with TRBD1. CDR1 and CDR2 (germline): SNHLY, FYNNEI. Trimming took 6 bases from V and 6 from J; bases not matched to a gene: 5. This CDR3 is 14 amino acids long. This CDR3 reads CASSRDRPNSPLHF. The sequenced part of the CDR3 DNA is TGTGCCAGCAGCCGGGACAGACCTAATTCACCC. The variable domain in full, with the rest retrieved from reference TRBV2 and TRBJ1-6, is EPEVTQTPSHQVTQMGQEVILRCVPISNHLYFYWYRQILGQKVEFLVSFYNNEISEKSEIFDDQFSVERPDGSNFTLKIRSTKLEDSAMYFCASSRDRPNSPLHFGNGTRLTVT.

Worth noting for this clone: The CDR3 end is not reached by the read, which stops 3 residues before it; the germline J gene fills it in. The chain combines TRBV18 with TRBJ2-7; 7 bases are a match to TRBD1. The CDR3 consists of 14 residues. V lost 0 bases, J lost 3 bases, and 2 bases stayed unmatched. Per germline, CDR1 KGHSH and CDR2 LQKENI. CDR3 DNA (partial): TGTGCCAGCTCACCACCGGGACAGTACTACGAG. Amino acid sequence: CASSPPGQYYE. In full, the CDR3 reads CASSPPGQYYEQYF.

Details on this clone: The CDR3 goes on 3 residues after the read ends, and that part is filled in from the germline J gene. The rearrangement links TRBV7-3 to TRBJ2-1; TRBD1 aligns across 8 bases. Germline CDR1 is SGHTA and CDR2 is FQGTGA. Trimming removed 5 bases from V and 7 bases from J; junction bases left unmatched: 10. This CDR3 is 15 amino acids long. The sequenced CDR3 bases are TGTGCCAGCAGCCCCGGGACAGGACCCCTTAATGAG. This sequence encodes CASSPGTGPLNE. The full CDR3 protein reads CASSPGTGPLNEQFF.

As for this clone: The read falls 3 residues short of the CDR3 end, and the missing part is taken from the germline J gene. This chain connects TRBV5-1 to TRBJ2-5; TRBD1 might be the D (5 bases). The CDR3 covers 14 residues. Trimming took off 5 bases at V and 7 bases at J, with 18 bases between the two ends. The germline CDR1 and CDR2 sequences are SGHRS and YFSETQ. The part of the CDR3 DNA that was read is TGCGCCAGCAGTCCAGACAGCGAAGGGATGACC. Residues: CASSPDSEGMT. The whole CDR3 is CASSPDSEGMTQYF.